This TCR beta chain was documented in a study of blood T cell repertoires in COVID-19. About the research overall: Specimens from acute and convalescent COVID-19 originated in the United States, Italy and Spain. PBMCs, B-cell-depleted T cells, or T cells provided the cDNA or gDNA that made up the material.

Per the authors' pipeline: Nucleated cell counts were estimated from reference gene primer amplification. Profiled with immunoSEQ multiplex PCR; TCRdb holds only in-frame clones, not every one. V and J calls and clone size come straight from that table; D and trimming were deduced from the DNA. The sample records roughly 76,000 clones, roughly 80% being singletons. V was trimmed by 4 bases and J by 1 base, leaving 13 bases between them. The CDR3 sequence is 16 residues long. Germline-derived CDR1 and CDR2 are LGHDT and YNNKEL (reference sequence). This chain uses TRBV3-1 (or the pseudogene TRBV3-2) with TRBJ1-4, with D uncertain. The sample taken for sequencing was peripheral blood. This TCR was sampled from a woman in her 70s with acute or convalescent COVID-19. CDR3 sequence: CASSRTLAQTNEKLFF. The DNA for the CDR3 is TGTGCCAGCAGCCGCACGTTGGCCCAAACTAATGAAAAACTGTTTTTT.